This TCR beta chain appears in the sequencing data of a study of vaccination effects on CD4 cells after COVID-19. The wider study: The cohort was immunized with two doses of either the BNT162b2 or mRNA-1273 vaccine.

Sequencing was preceded by expansion of antigen-specific CD4+ T cells with viral peptide pools in the ViraFEST assay. The authors isolated CD4+ T cells after around nine days of culture. Recipients of the vaccine had no prior SARS-CoV-2 infection and negative nucleocapsid antibodies. Produced via immunoSEQ multiplex PCR; TCRdb's table is partial and in-frame only. The sample has roughly 41,000 clones, about 70% seen once; the top ten hold approximately 15%. Looked up from germline, CDR1 is SQVTM and CDR2 is ANQGSEA. V was pared by 8 bases and J by 0 bases, with 11 bases between. The CDR3 runs 13 residues. With regard to this clone: Its antigen is not known.

This rearrangement joins TRBV29-1 to TRBJ2-1; D not resolved. This sample comprised CD4+ T cells from PBMCs cultured with HCoV-OC43 spike peptides, obtained before COVID-19 vaccination. Documented subset: HCoV-OC43 spike overlapping peptide pool stimulation. This receptor was taken from a human donor who received a COVID-19 vaccine. The DNA for the CDR3 is TGCAGCCTGTCGGACCTCTCCTACAATGAGCAGTTCTTC. Encoded protein: CSLSDLSYNEQFF.